The sequence of this T cell receptor beta chain was determined in a study of T cell responses to AZD1222 COVID-19 vaccine. Points from the study as a whole: Breadth and depth of Spike-specific TCRs rose after two AZD1222 doses. Only six or seven AZD1222 recipients were seropositive at baseline. Mostly white British, mostly female donors; authors suggested clonal diversity may be underestimated.

TCRdb keeps only in-frame clones here, not all; method: immunoSEQ multiplex PCR. The sample holds 150,000 to 160,000 clones, roughly nine tenths seen once. Worth noting for this clone: The target antigen is unknown.

This TCR was sampled from an adult in good health. Sample: peripheral blood, taken on day 0 of AZD1222 vaccination.

This chain's CDR3 is CAWSVEGRIEKLFF. DNA for the CDR3: TGTGCCTGGAGTGTAGAGGGACGGATCGAAAAACTGTTTTTT. The chain combines TRBV30 with TRBJ1-4; possibly TRBD1 for D (5 bases). V shed 0 bases and J shed 8 bases, with 13 bases lying between them. This CDR3 contains 14 residues. Germline loops: CDR1 GTSNPN, CDR2 SVGIG (reference sequence). The full variable domain, with the rest looked up from reference TRBV30 and TRBJ1-4, is SQTIHQWPATLVQPVGSPLSLECTVEGTSNPNLYWYRQAAGRGLQLLFYSVGIGQISSEVPQNLSASRPQDRQFILSSKKLLLSDSGFYLCAWSVEGRIEKLFFGSGTQLSVL.